Listed below are T cell receptor beta chains from one sample, sequenced in a study of CXCR3-negative and CXCR3-positive naive CD8 T cells. With the 5' RACE reads reprocessed, TCRdb shows one record per CDR3 protein and no DNA. The table lists more than 65,000 distinct CDR3 sequences. The sample comprised naive CXCR3- CD8+ T cells from blood. The receptors were gathered from a human donor in good health. Some clones in this sample may be carry-over from other donors' samples. Both conserved end residues are part of each CDR3.

CSVMNGHSGNTIYF,TRBV29-1,TRBJ1-3
CASGSGGFQETQYF,TRBV18,TRBJ2-5
CASSPQGVNYGYTF,TRBV12-3/TRBV12-4,TRBJ1-2
CSVGGSASKWTYNEQFF,TRBV29-1,TRBJ2-1
CASSLSSGSSYGYTF,TRBV27,TRBJ1-2
CASSPSGGGWNEQYF,TRBV7-9,TRBJ2-7
CASSSPGQGASEQFF,TRBV27,TRBJ2-1
CASRTGGFTEAFF,TRBV12-3/TRBV12-4,TRBJ1-1
CASSRGPGQTEAFF,TRBV4-1,TRBJ1-1
CASSAPVRTGGNGYTF,TRBV7-9,TRBJ1-2
CASSLSVDVAKNIQYF,TRBV5-6,TRBJ2-4
CATSRDLDTSGRTSSYNEQFF,TRBV15,TRBJ2-1
CSFRDGESYEQYF,TRBV29-1,TRBJ2-7
CASSFRGLASGELFF,TRBV28,TRBJ2-2
CASSSEQETQYF,TRBV11-2,TRBJ2-5
CASSSFTGDGDIQYF,TRBV2,TRBJ2-4
CASSLVAGVYNEQFF,TRBV7-9,TRBJ2-1
CASSYWNQRVSSYNEQFF,TRBV6-2/TRBV6-3,TRBJ2-1
CASSKGSANEQFF,TRBV21-1,TRBJ2-1
CASKGQVIIYQQPQHF,TRBV28,TRBJ1-5
CAILPGRNTGELFF,TRBV12-3/TRBV12-4,TRBJ2-2
CASRRTGQRDEQFF,TRBV25-1,TRBJ2-1